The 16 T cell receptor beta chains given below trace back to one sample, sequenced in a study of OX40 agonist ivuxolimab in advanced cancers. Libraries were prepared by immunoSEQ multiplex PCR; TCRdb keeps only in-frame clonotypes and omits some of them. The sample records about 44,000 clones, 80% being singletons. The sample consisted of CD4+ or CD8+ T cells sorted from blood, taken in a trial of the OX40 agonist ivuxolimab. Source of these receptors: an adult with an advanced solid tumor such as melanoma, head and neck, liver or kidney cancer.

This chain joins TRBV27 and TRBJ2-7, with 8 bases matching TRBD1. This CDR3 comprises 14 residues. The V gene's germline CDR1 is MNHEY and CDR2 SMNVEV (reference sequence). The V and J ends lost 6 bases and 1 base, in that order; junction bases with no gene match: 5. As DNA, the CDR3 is TGTGCCAGCAGCATCGGACAGGGTTCCTACGAGCAGTACTTC. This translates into CASSIGQGSYEQYF.

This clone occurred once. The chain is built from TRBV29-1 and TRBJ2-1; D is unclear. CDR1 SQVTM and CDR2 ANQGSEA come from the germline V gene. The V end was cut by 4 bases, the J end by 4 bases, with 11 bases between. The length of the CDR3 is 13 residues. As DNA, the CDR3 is TGCAGCGTTGCCGGCGCGGCTTACAATGAGCAGTTCTTC. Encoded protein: CSVAGAAYNEQFF.

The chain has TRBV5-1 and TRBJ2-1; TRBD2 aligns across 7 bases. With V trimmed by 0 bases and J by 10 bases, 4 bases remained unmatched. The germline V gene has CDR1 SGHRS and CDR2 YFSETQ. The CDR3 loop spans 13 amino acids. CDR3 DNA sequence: TGCGCCAGCAGCTTGGGTGAGGGAGGGGAGCAGTTCTTC. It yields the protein CASSLGEGGEQFF.

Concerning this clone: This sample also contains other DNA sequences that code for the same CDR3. CDR3 sequence reads: CASSQGWSSYEQYF. CDR3 nucleotides: TGTGCCAGCAGCCAGGGGTGGAGCTCCTACGAGCAGTACTTC. The chain uses TRBV14 and TRBJ2-7; D call uncertain. The CDR3 runs 14 residues. Germline V gene data show CDR1 as SGHDN and CDR2 as FVKESK. The V end lost 3 bases, the J end lost 0 bases, and 9 bases lay between the germline ends.

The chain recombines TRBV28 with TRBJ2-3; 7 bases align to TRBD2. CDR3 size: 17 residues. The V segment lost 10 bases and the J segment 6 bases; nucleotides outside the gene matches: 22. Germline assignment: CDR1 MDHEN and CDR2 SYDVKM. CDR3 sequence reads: CATGADNSRESRDTQYF. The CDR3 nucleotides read TGTGCCACCGGGGCAGATAACTCGCGGGAGAGTCGGGATACGCAGTATTTT.

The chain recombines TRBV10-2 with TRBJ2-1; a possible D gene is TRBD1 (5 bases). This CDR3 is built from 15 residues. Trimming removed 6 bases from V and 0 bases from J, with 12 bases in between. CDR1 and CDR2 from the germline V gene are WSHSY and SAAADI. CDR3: CASRDTSSSYNEQFF. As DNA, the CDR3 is TGCGCCAGCAGGGACACCTCGAGCTCCTACAATGAGCAGTTCTTC.

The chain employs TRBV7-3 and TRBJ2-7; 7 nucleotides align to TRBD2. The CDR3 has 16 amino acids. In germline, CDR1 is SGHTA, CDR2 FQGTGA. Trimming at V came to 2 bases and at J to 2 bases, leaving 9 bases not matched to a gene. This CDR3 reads CASSLGSSSGTYEQYF. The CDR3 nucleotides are TGTGCCAGCAGCTTAGGAAGTTCTAGCGGAACCTACGAGCAGTACTTC.

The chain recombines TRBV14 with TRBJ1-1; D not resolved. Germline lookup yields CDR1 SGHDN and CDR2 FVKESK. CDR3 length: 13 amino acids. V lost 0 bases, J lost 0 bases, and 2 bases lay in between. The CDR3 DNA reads TGTGCCAGCAGCCAAGACTTGAACACTGAAGCTTTCTTT. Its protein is CASSQDLNTEAFF.

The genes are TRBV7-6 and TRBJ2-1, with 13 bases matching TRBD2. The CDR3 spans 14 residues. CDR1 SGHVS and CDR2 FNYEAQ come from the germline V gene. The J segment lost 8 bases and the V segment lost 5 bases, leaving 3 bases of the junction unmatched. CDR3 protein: CASSPTSGRHEQFF. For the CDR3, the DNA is TGTGCCAGCAGCCCGACTAGCGGGAGGCATGAGCAGTTCTTC.

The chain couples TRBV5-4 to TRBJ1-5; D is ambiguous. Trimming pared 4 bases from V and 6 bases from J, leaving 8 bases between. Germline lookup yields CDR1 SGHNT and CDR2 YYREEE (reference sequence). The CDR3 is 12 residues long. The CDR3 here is CASSLDSQPQHF. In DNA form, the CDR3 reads TGTGCCAGCAGCCTCGACTCTCAGCCCCAGCATTTT. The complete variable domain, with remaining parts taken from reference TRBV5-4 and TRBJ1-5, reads ETGVTQSPTHLIKTRGQQVTLRCSSQSGHNTVSWYQQALGQGPQFIFQYYREEENGRGNFPPRFSGLQFPNYSSELNVNALELDDSALYLCASSLDSQPQHFGDGTRLSIL.

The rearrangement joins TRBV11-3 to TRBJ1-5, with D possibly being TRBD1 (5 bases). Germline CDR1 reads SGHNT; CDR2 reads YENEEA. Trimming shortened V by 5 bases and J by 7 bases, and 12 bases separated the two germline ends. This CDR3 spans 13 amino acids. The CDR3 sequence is CASSGGRRQPQHF. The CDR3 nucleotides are TGTGCCAGCAGCGGGGGACGGCGACAGCCCCAGCATTTT.

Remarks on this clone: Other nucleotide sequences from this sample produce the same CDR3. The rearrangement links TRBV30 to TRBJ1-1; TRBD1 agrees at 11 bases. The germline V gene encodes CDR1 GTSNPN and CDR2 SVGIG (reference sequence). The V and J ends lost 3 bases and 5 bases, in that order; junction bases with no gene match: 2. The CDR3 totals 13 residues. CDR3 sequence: CAWSRDRGTEAFF. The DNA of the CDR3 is TGTGCCTGGAGCCGGGACAGGGGGACTGAAGCTTTCTTT.

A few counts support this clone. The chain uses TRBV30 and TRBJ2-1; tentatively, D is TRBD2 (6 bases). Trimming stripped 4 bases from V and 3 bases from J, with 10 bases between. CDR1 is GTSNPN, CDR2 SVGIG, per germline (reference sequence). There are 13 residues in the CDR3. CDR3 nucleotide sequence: TGTGCCTGGAAGGCGGGGTACTACAATGAGCAGTTCTTC. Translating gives CAWKAGYYNEQFF.

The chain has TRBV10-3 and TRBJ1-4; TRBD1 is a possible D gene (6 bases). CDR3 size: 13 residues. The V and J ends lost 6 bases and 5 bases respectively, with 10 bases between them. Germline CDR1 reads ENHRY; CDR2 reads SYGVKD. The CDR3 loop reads CAIRNRDNEKLFF. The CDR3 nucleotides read TGTGCCATCAGGAACAGGGACAATGAAAAACTGTTTTTT.

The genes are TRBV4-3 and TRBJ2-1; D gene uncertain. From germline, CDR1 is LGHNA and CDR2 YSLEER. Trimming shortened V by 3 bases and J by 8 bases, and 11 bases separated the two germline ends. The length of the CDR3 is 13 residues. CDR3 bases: TGCGCCAGCAGCCAGACCCGAGGCCATGAGCAGTTCTTC. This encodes CASSQTRGHEQFF.

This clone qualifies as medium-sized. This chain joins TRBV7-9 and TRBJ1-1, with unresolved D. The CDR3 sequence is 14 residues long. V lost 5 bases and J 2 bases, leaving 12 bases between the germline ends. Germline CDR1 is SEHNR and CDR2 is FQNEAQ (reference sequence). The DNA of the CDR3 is TGTGCCAGCAGCCGCGGACGGCTAAACACTGAAGCTTTCTTT. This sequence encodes CASSRGRLNTEAFF.